This T cell receptor (beta chain) was documented in a study of blood T cell repertoires in COVID-19. For the study at large: Samples of COVID-19 (acute and convalescent) were obtained from the United States, Italy and Spain. In each case, the material was cDNA or gDNA derived from T cells, B-cell-depleted T cells, or PBMCs.

Authors' analysis steps: Amplification with reference gene primers provided the estimates of nucleated cell counts. TCRdb keeps only in-frame clones here, not all; method: immunoSEQ multiplex PCR. V and J calls and clone size are those listed in that table; D and trimming were worked out from the DNA. This table has 210,000 or so clones, approximately 87% appearing once. Assignment of participants to cohorts was predicated upon participant-reported clinical history. The germline V gene encodes CDR1 SQVTM and CDR2 ANQGSEA. V lost 5 bases and J lost 0, with 7 bases in between. The CDR3 is 13 amino acids.

The receptor's source is a woman between 45 and 60 years old in a cohort exposed to, infected with or recovered from COVID-19 (not recorded which). The chain joins TRBV29-1 to TRBJ1-4; D is undetermined. Sequencing input: PBMCs or T cells enriched from blood (not recorded which). This CDR3 is CSVSPSTNEKLFF. CDR3 sequence (DNA): TGCAGCGTTTCCCCATCAACTAATGAAAAACTGTTTTTT. The entire variable domain, with the rest obtained from reference TRBV29-1 and TRBJ1-4, is as follows: SAVISQKPSRDICQRGTSLTIQCQVDSQVTMMFWYRQQPGQSLTLIATANQGSEATYESGFVIDKFPISRPNLTFSTLTVSNMSPEDSSIYLCSVSPSTNEKLFFGSGTQLSVL.